This TCR beta chain emerged from a study of neoadjuvant anti-PD-1 for oral cavity cancer. Assay used: immunoSEQ multiplex PCR; TCRdb lists only in-frame clones, some missing. The data contain roughly 15,000 clones, more than 65% of them seen just once; the ten biggest clones take up approximately 2.5%. Per germline, CDR1 GTSNPN and CDR2 SVGIG (reference sequence). CDR3 length equals 12 residues. Trimming left V 0 bases short and J 4 bases short, with 7 bases between. Documented time point: after neoadjuvant nivolumab, at surgical resection. Patients had HPV-negative, locally advanced oral cavity squamous cell carcinoma. Remarks on this clone: The sample contains more than one DNA sequence encoding this CDR3.

The specimen comprised PBMCs, sampled after nivolumab (anti-PD-1) treatment. This clonotype was obtained from a person aged 35-79 years with oral cavity squamous cell carcinoma. The V and J genes are TRBV30 and TRBJ2-7; either TRBD1 or TRBD2 may fit D (6 bases each). CDR3 in amino acids: CAWSVGGYEQYF. The CDR3, as DNA: TGTGCCTGGAGTGTAGGGGGGTACGAGCAGTACTTC.